This T cell receptor beta chain comes out of a study of T-cell reconstitution after alpha-beta-depleted transplantation in children. Trimming took off 5 bases at V and 6 bases at J, with 20 bases between the two ends. The CDR3 is 17 residues long. The germline V gene has CDR1 PRHDT and CDR2 FYEKMQ (reference sequence). This clonotype showed up just a few times. The antigen is unknown. General study results and limits: After transplant, at about two months, alpha-beta T cells were reportedly derived from several hundred expanded graft clones. Newly produced T cells mostly provided counts and TCRbeta diversity after one year, as hyperexpanded clones declined. Surviving recipient T cells and intrathymic progenitors accounted for some patients' high TCRbeta diversity at day 60.

Researchers prepared the TCRbeta library using unique molecular identifiers, the study reports. TCRdb used MiXCR to reprocess the PCR reads, holding one entry per CDR3 protein. There are approximately 97,000 distinct CDR3 sequences in the sample; around 6% occur only once, and about 6% lies in the top ten. The chain uses TRBV13 and TRBJ1-6; perhaps TRBD1 as D (5 bases). This specimen was PBMCs, mostly from graft donor cells, taken 60 days after TCRalphabeta/CD19-depleted stem cell transplant. The clonotype originates from a female patient aged 2 to 10 who had a stem cell transplant for Fanconi anemia, so the T cells may come from the graft donor. Here the CDR3 reads CASSRRRGDGVNSPLHF. CDR3 DNA sequence: TGTGCCAGCAGCCGACGACGGGGGGACGGCGTTAATTCACCCCTCCACTTT.